This TCR beta chain derives from a study of glioma-infiltrating T cells after dendritic cell vaccination. Study-wide findings and caveats: Few patients contributed both blood and tumor specimens. Higher TCR clonality did not directly relate to longer survival.

The ends were cut back, 0 bases at V and 0 bases at J, with 20 bases in the middle. The CDR3 is 19 residues long. CDR1 is LNHNV and CDR2 is YYDKDF in the germline V gene (reference sequence). Amplification used 60 V beta primers and 13 J beta primers. Produced via immunoSEQ multiplex PCR; TCRdb's table is partial and in-frame only. The sample yields fewer than 50,000 clones, about 80% seen once. A note on this clone: Antigen specificity is unknown.

The sequences come from blood, collected before dendritic cell vaccination. The chain couples TRBV15 to TRBJ1-2; no clear D gene. This clonotype originated in a human donor with glioblastoma. The chain's CDR3 is CATSRDHSYSRGTNYGYTF. The CDR3, as DNA: TGTGCCACCAGCAGAGATCACTCCTACTCGCGCGGGACTAACTATGGCTACACCTTC.